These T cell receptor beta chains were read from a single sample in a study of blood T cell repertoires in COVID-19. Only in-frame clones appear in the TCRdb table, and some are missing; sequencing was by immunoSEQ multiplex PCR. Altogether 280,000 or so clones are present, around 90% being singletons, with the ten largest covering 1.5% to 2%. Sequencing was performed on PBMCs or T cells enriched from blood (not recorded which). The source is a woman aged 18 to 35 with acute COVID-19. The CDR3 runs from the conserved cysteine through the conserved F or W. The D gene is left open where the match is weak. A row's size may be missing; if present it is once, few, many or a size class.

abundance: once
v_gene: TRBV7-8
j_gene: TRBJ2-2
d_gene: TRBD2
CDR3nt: TGTGCCAGCAGCATAACTCCCCCTAGCGGGAGCCCCGGGGAGCTGTTTTTT
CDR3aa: CASSITPPSGSPGELFF

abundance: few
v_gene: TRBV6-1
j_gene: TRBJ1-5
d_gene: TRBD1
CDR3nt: TGTGCCAGCAGTGAATACTTAGGGGGGACAGTCACCAATCAGCCCCAGCATTTT
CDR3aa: CASSEYLGGTVTNQPQHF

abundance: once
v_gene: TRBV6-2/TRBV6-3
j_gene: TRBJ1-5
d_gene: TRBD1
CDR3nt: TGTGCCAGCAGTTATTTGAGGGACAGTAGCAATCAGCCCCAGCATTTT
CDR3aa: CASSYLRDSSNQPQHF

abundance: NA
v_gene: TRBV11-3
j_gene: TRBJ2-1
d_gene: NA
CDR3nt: TGTGCCAGCAGCTTAAGCACAGCACGGTACAATGAGCAGTTCTTC
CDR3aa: CASSLSTARYNEQFF

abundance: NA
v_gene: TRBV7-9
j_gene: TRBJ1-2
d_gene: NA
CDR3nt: TGTGCCAGCAGCGACCAAACAGGGAACTATGGCTACACCTTC
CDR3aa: CASSDQTGNYGYTF

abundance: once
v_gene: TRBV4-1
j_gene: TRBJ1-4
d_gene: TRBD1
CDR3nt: TGCGCCAGCAGCCAGCACGGGACAGGGAATGAAAAACTGTTTTTT
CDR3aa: CASSQHGTGNEKLFF

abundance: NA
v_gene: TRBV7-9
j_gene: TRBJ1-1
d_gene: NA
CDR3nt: TGTGCCAGCAGCTCCCTTAAGGGGGGGGCCACTGAAGCTTTCTTT
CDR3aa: CASSSLKGGATEAFF

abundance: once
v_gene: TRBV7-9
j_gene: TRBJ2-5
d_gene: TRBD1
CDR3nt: TGTGCCAGCAGCTTAGGGGGACAGCACCAAGAGACCCAGTACTTC
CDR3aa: CASSLGGQHQETQYF

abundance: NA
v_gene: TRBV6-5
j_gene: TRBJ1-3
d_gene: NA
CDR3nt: TGTGCCAGCAGTTACGACAGTGGAAACACCATATATTTT
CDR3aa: CASSYDSGNTIYF

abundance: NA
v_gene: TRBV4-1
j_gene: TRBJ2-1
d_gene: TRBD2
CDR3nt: TGCGCCAGCAGCCAAGGGGCGGGAGGGCCCCATGAGCAGTTCTTC
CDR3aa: CASSQGAGGPHEQFF

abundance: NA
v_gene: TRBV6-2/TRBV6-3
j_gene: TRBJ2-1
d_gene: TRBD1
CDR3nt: TGTGCCAGCAGTTACTTGTGGGACAGAGCAAAGAAGAATGAGCAGTTCTTC
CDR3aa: CASSYLWDRAKKNEQFF

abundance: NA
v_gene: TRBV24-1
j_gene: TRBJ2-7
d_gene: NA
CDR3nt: TGTGCCACCAGGGGCCCTGGGGGCCTGGGCGAGCAGTACTTC
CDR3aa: CATRGPGGLGEQYF

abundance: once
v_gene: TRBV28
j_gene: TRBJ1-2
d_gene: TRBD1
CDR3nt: TGTGCCAGCAGGGGACAGCCGGGGGCCCAACTCAACTATGGCTACACCTTC
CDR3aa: CASRGQPGAQLNYGYTF

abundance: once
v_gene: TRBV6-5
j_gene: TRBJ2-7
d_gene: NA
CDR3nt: TGTGCCAGCAGGAAGGGACTCGAGCAGTACTTC
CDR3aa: CASRKGLEQYF

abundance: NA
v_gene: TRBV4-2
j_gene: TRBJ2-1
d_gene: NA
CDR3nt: TGTGCCAGCAGCCAAGATGGGCTCGGAATTTCCTACAATGAGCAGTTCTTC
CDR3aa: CASSQDGLGISYNEQFF

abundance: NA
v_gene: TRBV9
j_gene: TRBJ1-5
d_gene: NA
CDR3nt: TGTGCCAGCTCTGCAGGGCTACCTTATAGCAATCAGCCCCAGCATTTT
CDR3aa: CASSAGLPYSNQPQHF

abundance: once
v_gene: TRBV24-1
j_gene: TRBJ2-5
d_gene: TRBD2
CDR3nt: TGTGCCACCAGTGATGGCGGCAGGCGGGGGGCGGGAGAGACCCAGTACTTC
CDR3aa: CATSDGGRRGAGETQYF

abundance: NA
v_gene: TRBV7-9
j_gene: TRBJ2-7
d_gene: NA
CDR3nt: TGTGCCAGCAGTATGGCCGGGATCGGCGAGCAGTACTTC
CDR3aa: CASSMAGIGEQYF

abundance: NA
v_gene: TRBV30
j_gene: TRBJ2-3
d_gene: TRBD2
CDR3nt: TGTGCCTGGAGTGTTAGCGGGAGCACAGATACGCAGTATTTT
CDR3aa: CAWSVSGSTDTQYF

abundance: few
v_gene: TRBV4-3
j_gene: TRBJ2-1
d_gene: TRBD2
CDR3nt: TGCGCCAGCAGCCAAGATCTTAGCGGGAGGGGCTACAATGAGCAGTTCTTC
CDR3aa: CASSQDLSGRGYNEQFF

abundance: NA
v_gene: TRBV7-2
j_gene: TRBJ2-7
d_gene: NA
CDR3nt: TGTGCCAGCAGCTCCCCGGGACTGAACGAGCAGTACTTC
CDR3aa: CASSSPGLNEQYF

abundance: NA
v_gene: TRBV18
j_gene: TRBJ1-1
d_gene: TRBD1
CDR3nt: TGTGCCAGCTCACCGGGACAGGGAGGGATGAACACTGAAGCTTTCTTT
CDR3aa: CASSPGQGGMNTEAFF

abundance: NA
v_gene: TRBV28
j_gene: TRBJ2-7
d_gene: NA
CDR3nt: TGTGCCAGCAGGTCACCAGGGACTTCCTACGAGCAGTACTTC
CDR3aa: CASRSPGTSYEQYF

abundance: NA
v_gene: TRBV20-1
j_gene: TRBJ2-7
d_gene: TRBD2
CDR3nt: TGCAGTGCTGTAGCGGGAGGCGAGCAGTACTTC
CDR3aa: CSAVAGGEQYF

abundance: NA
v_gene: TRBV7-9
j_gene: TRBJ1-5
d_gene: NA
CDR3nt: TGTGCCAGCAGCAGCTACGAGCATCAGCCCCAGCATTTT
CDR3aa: CASSSYEHQPQHF

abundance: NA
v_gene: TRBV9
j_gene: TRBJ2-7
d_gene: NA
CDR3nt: TGTGCCAGCAGCCCATCAGCGGGTTACTCCTACGAGCAGTACTTC
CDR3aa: CASSPSAGYSYEQYF

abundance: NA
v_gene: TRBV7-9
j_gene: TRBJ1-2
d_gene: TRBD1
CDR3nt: TGTGCCAGCAGCTTAACCACAGGGGGAGTCGATGGCTACACCTTC
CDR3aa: CASSLTTGGVDGYTF

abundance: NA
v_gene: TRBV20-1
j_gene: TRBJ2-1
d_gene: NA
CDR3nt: TGCAGTGCTAGTTTTTGGAGGCAGAGGAATGAGCAGTTCTTC
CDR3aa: CSASFWRQRNEQFF

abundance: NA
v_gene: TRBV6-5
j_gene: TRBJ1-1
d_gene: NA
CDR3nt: TGTGCCAGCAGCCGAGGACAGCCGAACACTGAAGCTTTCTTT
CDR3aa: CASSRGQPNTEAFF

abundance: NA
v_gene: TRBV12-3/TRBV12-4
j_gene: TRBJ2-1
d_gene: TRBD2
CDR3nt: TGTGCCAGCAGGGCCGTAGCGGGAAGTGAGCAGTTCTTC
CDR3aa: CASRAVAGSEQFF

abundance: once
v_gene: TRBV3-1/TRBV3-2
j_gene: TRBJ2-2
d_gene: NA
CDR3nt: TGTGCCAGCAGCCAGGGGGCCGGACTTGGCGGGAGTGTCACCGGGGAGCTGTTTTTT
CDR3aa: CASSQGAGLGGSVTGELFF

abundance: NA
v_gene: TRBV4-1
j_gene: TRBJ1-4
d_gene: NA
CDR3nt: TGCGCCAGCAGCCAAGTCGTCAGGACAACTAATGAAAAACTGTTTTTT
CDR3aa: CASSQVVRTTNEKLFF

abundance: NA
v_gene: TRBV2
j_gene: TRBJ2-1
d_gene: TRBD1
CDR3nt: TGTGCCAGCAATGAGATGGGGGACAGAATCAATGAGCAGTTCTTC
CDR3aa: CASNEMGDRINEQFF

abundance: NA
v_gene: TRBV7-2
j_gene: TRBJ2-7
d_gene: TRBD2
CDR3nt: TGTGCCAGCAGCTTAGATGGGGGACTAGCGGGAGGGCTCCTGTACGAGCAGTACTTC
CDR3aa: CASSLDGGLAGGLLYEQYF

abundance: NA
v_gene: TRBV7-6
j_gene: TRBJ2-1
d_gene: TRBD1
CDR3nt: TGTGCCAGCAGCTCAACGACAGGGGGGGATGAGCAGTTCTTC
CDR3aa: CASSSTTGGDEQFF

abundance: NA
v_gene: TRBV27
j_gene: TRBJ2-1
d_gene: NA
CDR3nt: TGTGCCAGCACCGTGGGGCAGGGTATGAATGAGCAGTTCTTC
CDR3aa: CASTVGQGMNEQFF

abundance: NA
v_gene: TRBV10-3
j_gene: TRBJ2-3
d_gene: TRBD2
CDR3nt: TGTGCCATCAGTGAGAAGGCGGCGGCGGGAGGGGGCACAGATACGCAGTATTTT
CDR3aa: CAISEKAAAGGGTDTQYF

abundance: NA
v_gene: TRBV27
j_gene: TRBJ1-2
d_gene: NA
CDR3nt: TGTGCCAGCAGTGAGACAGCTAACTATGGCTACACCTTC
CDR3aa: CASSETANYGYTF

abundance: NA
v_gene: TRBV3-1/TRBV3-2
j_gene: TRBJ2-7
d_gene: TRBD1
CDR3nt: TGTGCCAGCAGCCCGGACAGGGTTGTAGGCGAGCAGTACTTC
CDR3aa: CASSPDRVVGEQYF

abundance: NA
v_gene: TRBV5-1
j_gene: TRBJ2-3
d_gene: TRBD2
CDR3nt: TGCGCCAGCAGCCCTGGGACTAGCGGGAGATATGATACGCAGTATTTT
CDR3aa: CASSPGTSGRYDTQYF

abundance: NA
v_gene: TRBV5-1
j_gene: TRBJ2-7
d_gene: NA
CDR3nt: TGCGCCAGCAGCTTTGATTGGCAGGGGCCCTACGAGCAGTACTTC
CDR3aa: CASSFDWQGPYEQYF

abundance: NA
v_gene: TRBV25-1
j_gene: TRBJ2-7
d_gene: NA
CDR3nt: TGTGCCAGCAGTGATTTTAGCGCAAGCTCCTACGAGCAGTACTTC
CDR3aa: CASSDFSASSYEQYF

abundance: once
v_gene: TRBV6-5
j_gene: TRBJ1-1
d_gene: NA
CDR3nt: TGTGCCAGCGAGTCGCGACAGATGAACACTGAAGCTTTCTTT
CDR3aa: CASESRQMNTEAFF

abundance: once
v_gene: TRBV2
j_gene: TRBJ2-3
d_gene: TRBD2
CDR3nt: TGTGCCAGCAGGGGGCGGAATAGCGGGAGAGAGGGAGATACGCAGTATTTT
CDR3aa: CASRGRNSGREGDTQYF

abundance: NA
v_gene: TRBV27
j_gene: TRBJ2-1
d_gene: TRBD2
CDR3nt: TGTGCCAGCAGTTTACTTTTCGGGTCTAGCGGGAGGAATGAGCAGTTCTTC
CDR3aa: CASSLLFGSSGRNEQFF

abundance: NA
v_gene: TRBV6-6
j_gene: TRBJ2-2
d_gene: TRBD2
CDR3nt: TGTGCCAGCAGTTACTCCTTGACTAGCGATGTCGGGGAGCTGTTTTTT
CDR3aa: CASSYSLTSDVGELFF

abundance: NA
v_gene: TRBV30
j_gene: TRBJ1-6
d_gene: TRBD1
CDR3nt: TGTGCCTGGAGTTACAGGGGTTCACCCCTCCACTTT
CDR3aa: CAWSYRGSPLHF

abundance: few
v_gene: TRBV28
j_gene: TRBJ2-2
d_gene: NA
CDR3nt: TGTGCCAGCAGTTTATATAGGACACCAACCGGGGAGCTGTTTTTT
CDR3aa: CASSLYRTPTGELFF

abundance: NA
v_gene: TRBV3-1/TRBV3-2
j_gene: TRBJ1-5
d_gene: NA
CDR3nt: TGTGCCAGCAGCCCACTAGGCGGTGGGCCCCAGCATTTT
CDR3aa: CASSPLGGGPQHF

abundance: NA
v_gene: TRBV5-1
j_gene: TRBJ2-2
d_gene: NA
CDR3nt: TGCGCCAGCAGCCTAGGGGTCGACGGGGAGCTGTTTTTT
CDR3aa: CASSLGVDGELFF

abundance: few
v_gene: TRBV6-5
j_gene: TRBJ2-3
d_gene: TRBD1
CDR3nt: TGTGCCAGCAGTTACTCGGGACAGGTCACAGATACGCAGTATTTT
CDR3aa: CASSYSGQVTDTQYF

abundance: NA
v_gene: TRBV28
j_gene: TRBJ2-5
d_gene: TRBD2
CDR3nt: TGTGCCAGCAGTCTAGCGGGAGGGCCTAAGACCCAGTACTTC
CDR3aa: CASSLAGGPKTQYF

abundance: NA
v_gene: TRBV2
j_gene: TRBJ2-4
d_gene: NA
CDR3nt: TGTGCCAGCAGCCAGACAGAAAACCCCGAGTACTTC
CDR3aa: CASSQTENPEYF

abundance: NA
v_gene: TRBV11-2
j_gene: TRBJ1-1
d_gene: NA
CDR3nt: TGTGCCAGCAGCTTAACAACGGGGGGAAAAGCTTTCTTT
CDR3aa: CASSLTTGGKAFF

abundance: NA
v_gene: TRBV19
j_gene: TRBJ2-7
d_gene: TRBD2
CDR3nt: TGTGCCAGTAGTATAAAGAGAGCGGGAGCTTTGGAGCAGTACTTC
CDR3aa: CASSIKRAGALEQYF